Below, 24 T cell receptor beta chains from the same sample are listed, as sequenced in a study of blood T cells in healthy people across ages. With a J-beta primer mix and a sample-barcoded 5' primer, a second PCR ran roughly 6 to 12 cycles. TCRdb processed the 5' RACE reads anew with MiXCR; each CDR3 protein has one entry. The table lists about 680,000 distinct CDR3 sequences, about half of them singletons, with 30% to 35% in the top ten. Sequencing was done on a sample of blood. The receptors come from a woman aged 60-75 years in good health.

The chain couples TRBV20-1 to TRBJ2-3; no clear D. This CDR3 has 15 amino acids. V was pared by 0 bases and J by 7 bases, with 17 bases between. The germline V gene has CDR1 DFQATT and CDR2 SNEGSKA (reference sequence). The CDR3 protein is CSARDPGRKWNTQYF. The DNA for the CDR3 is TGCAGTGCTAGAGATCCCGGTCGGAAGTGGAATACGCAGTATTTT.

The chain is built from TRBV4-2 and TRBJ2-3, with 8 bases matching TRBD2. CDR3 length: 15 amino acids. Per germline, CDR1 LGHNA and CDR2 YNFKEQ. V shed 4 bases and J 3 bases; nucleotides not matched to a gene: 6. The CDR3 loop is CASSLREGETDTQYF. In nucleotides, the CDR3 is TGTGCCAGCAGCCTCCGGGAGGGGGAGACAGATACGCAGTATTTT.

V gene TRBV7-2 combines with J gene TRBJ2-1; tentatively, D is TRBD2 (6 bases). V was shortened by 4 bases and J by 5 bases, with 18 bases between the two germline ends. The CDR3 is 16 residues long. Germline CDR1 reads SGHTA; CDR2 reads FQGNSA. The CDR3 here is CASSSPPGTPNNEQFF. DNA of the CDR3: TGTGCCAGCAGCTCCCCGCCAGGGACTCCAAACAATGAGCAGTTCTTC.

This clonotype was detected a few times. The V gene is TRBV15, the J gene TRBJ2-3; TRBD2 matches 11 bases. After removal of 5 bases from V and 6 bases from J, the junction contained 4 bases not matched to a gene. The CDR3 has 14 amino acids. CDR1 and CDR2 from the germline V gene are LNHNV and YYDKDF (reference sequence). CDR3 in DNA: TGTGCCACCAGCCCTAGCGGGAGGTTTGATACGCAGTATTTT. Its protein is CATSPSGRFDTQYF.

The chain links TRBV5-1 to TRBJ2-2, with D possibly matching TRBD2 (6 bases). The CDR3 consists of 16 residues. Deletions cut 4 bases from V and 7 bases from J, with 20 bases between. Looked up from germline, CDR1 is SGHRS and CDR2 is YFSETQ. The CDR3 nucleotides read TGCGCCAGCAGCACACACCCCAACCCGGGAGTCGGGGAGCTGTTTTTT. Translating it yields CASSTHPNPGVGELFF.

V gene TRBV6-2 or TRBV6-3 combines with J gene TRBJ2-7, with D unresolved. Trimming pared 6 bases from V and 7 bases from J, leaving 22 bases between. Germline CDR1 is MNHEY and CDR2 is SVGEGT. This CDR3 contains 15 residues. CDR3 DNA sequence: TGTGCCAGCAGCGCTACACCCCCAAGGGCGCGGGAGCAGTACTTC. Its translation is CASSATPPRAREQYF.

J is TRBJ2-7 and V is TRBV18; a possible D gene is TRBD2 (6 bases). Trimming removed 2 bases at V and 5 bases at J, with 19 bases between. There are 16 residues in the CDR3. The germline V gene encodes CDR1 KGHSH and CDR2 LQKENI. The CDR3 DNA reads as TGTGCCAGCTCACCATGGAGGGGAGGCGGAGGGGACGAGCAGTACTTC. This translates into CASSPWRGGGGDEQYF. Variable domain in full (rest from reference TRBV18 and TRBJ2-7): NAGVMQNPRHLVRRRGQEARLRCSPMKGHSHVYWYRQLPEEGLKFMVYLQKENIIDESGMPKERFSAEFPKEGPSILRIQQVVRGDSAAYFCASSPWRGGGGDEQYFGPGTRLTVT.

This clonotype was seen a single time. The V gene is TRBV27, the J gene TRBJ2-1; D is possibly TRBD1 (6 bases). This CDR3 has 16 amino acids. The ends were cut back, 5 bases at V and 4 bases at J, with 18 bases in the middle. CDR1 and CDR2 (germline): MNHEY, SMNVEV (reference sequence). The chain's CDR3 is CASSPTRTDKYNEQFF. Written as DNA, the CDR3 is TGTGCCAGCAGTCCTACCCGGACAGACAAGTACAATGAGCAGTTCTTC.

This clonotype came up once. V gene TRBV7-2 combines with J gene TRBJ2-5; TRBD1 matches 10 bases. Trimming took 1 base from V and 2 from J; bases not matched to a gene: 4. This CDR3 is built from 16 residues. CDR1 is SGHTA, CDR2 FQGNSA, per germline. The CDR3 is CASSLVPGQGQETQYF. In nucleotides, the CDR3 is TGTGCCAGCAGCTTAGTTCCGGGACAGGGGCAAGAGACCCAGTACTTC. The whole variable domain, filled in from reference TRBV7-2 and TRBJ2-5, reads GAGVSQSPSNKVTEKGKDVELRCDPISGHTALYWYRQSLGQGLEFLIYFQGNSAPDKSGLPSDRFSAERTGGSVSTLTIQRTQQEDSAVYLCASSLVPGQGQETQYFGPGTRLLVL.

The chain has TRBV29-1 and TRBJ2-5, with TRBD1 matching over 7 bases. After removal of 7 bases from V and 2 bases from J, the junction contained 4 bases not matched to a gene. Germline V CDR1 and CDR2: SQVTM, ANQGSEA. The CDR3 contains 12 residues. DNA for the CDR3: TGCAGCGCTCGGGACAGTCAAGAGACCCAGTACTTC. This encodes CSARDSQETQYF.

The chain uses TRBV20-1 and TRBJ2-1; 7 bases agree with TRBD1. CDR1 and CDR2 (germline): DFQATT, SNEGSKA (reference sequence). Trimming removed 5 bases from V and 0 bases from J; junction bases left unmatched: 4. The CDR3 covers 14 residues. For the CDR3, the DNA is TGCAGTGCTCGGGACAGCGGCTCCTACAATGAGCAGTTCTTC. Translated: CSARDSGSYNEQFF.

A word on this clonotype: Its ends do not fully match the called genes, so a read error is possible. The CDR3, as DNA: TGTGCCAGCAGCGTAGCTCCGAGTCCTTCCTCCTACGAGAAGTACTTC. Its translation: CASSVAPSPSSYEKYF. The chain joins TRBV9 to TRBJ2-7; no reliable D call. The CDR3 consists of 16 residues. CDR1 and CDR2 (germline): SGDLS, YYNGEE.

The V and J genes are TRBV7-9 and TRBJ1-4, with D uncertain. From germline, CDR1 is SEHNR and CDR2 FQNEAQ (reference sequence). The CDR3 has 14 residues. The ends were cut back, 7 bases at V and 5 bases at J, with 14 bases in the middle. CDR3 in amino acids: CASTVGGANEKLFF. The CDR3 DNA reads as TGTGCCAGCACGGTAGGCGGAGCAAATGAAAAACTGTTTTTT. Combining the CDR3 with reference TRBV7-9 and TRBJ1-4 gives the whole variable domain DTGVSQNPRHKITKRGQNVTFRCDPISEHNRLYWYRQTLGQGPEFLTYFQNEAQLEKSRLLSDRFSAERPKGSFSTLEIQRTEQGDSAMYLCASTVGGANEKLFFGSGTQLSVL.

CDR3 DNA: TGTGCCACCAGTGATTACAGGGGTCAAGAGACCCAGTACTTC. This sequence encodes CATSDYRGQETQYF. The chain is built from TRBV24-1 and TRBJ2-5; 7 bases agree with TRBD1. The CDR3 spans 14 residues. With 2 bases clipped from V and 2 bases from J, the junction kept 1 base outside the gene matches. CDR1 is KGHDR, CDR2 SFDVKD, per germline.

The chain links TRBV29-1 to TRBJ2-1; 14 bases match TRBD2. V was pared by 7 bases and J by 10 bases, with 6 bases of the junction left unmatched. The CDR3 runs 13 residues. Per the germline V gene, CDR1 is SQVTM and CDR2 is ANQGSEA. DNA for the CDR3: TGCAGCGCGCAGACTAGCGGGAGGGGCGAGCAGTTCTTC. Translation: CSAQTSGRGEQFF.

The V call is TRBV2, the J call TRBJ2-1; D is possibly TRBD2 (6 bases). The germline V and J ends were trimmed by 8 bases and 4 bases, with 15 bases remaining between them. Germline lookup yields CDR1 SNHLY and CDR2 FYNNEI. This CDR3 is built from 14 residues. The CDR3: CASRGDWIYNEQFF. As DNA, the CDR3 is TGTGCCAGCCGTGGGGACTGGATTTACAATGAGCAGTTCTTC.

The rearrangement joins TRBV10-3 to TRBJ2-2, with 8 bases identical to TRBD2. The CDR3 has 14 amino acids. The V gene's germline CDR1 is ENHRY and CDR2 SYGVKD. The junction had 7 bases not matched to a gene; V was cut back by 7 bases and J by 6 bases. The CDR3 DNA reads TGTGCCATCACCGCTAGCGGGTTGGCCGGGGAGCTGTTTTTT. This sequence encodes CAITASGLAGELFF.

This clonotype was recorded a few times. The gene calls are TRBV5-1 and TRBJ2-7; TRBD1 aligns across 9 bases. The V gene end was trimmed by 5 bases and the J gene end by 5 bases; junction bases not matched to a gene: 8. CDR3 length: 14 amino acids. Per the germline V gene, CDR1 is SGHRS and CDR2 is YFSETQ. This CDR3 is CASRRGTGTNEQYF. Here the CDR3 DNA reads TGCGCCAGCAGGCGCGGGACAGGGACCAACGAGCAGTACTTC.

There are a few counts of this clonotype. The V call is TRBV4-3, the J call TRBJ2-7; 10 bases match TRBD1. The germline V gene has CDR1 LGHNA and CDR2 YSLEER. This CDR3 is 16 amino acids long. The trim removed 5 bases at V and 4 bases at J, leaving 11 bases unmatched. CDR3 amino acids: CASSSMGGQGLYEQYF. The DNA for the CDR3 is TGCGCCAGCAGCTCTATGGGGGGACAGGGGCTTTACGAGCAGTACTTC.

The chain links TRBV7-9 to TRBJ2-7; 7 bases agree with TRBD1. The CDR3 has 16 amino acids. Per the germline V gene, CDR1 is SEHNR and CDR2 is FQNEAQ (reference sequence). V lost 5 bases to trimming and J lost 1 base; unmatched junction nucleotides: 11. This CDR3 is CASSPPQTGTSYEQYF. The CDR3 bases are TGTGCCAGCAGCCCACCTCAGACAGGGACATCCTACGAGCAGTACTTC.

This clonotype was recorded a few times. J is TRBJ1-2 and V is TRBV29-1, with a tentative D call TRBD1 (6 bases). The germline V gene encodes CDR1 SQVTM and CDR2 ANQGSEA. V was trimmed by 5 bases and J by 7 bases, leaving 17 bases between them. The CDR3 loop spans 13 amino acids. Written as DNA, the CDR3 is TGCAGCGTTCATCTGTGGGGGGCAACTGGCTACACCTTC. Translating it yields CSVHLWGATGYTF. The full variable domain, with the rest looked up from reference TRBV29-1 and TRBJ1-2, is SAVISQKPSRDICQRGTSLTIQCQVDSQVTMMFWYRQQPGQSLTLIATANQGSEATYESGFVIDKFPISRPNLTFSTLTVSNMSPEDSSIYLCSVHLWGATGYTFGSGTRLTVV.

V and J are TRBV5-6 and TRBJ1-6, with D perhaps matching TRBD1 (5 bases). From germline, CDR1 is SGHDT and CDR2 YYEEEE. This CDR3 is built from 15 residues. V was shortened by 5 bases and J by 10 bases, with 19 bases between the two germline ends. CDR3 protein: CASSPRDPPYSPLHF. CDR3 nucleotides: TGTGCCAGCAGTCCCCGGGACCCACCGTACTCACCCCTCCACTTT.

This clonotype has just a few counts. CDR3 amino acids: CASSFLEDEQYF. For the CDR3, the DNA is TGTGCCAGCAGTTTCCTGGAGGACGAGCAGTACTTC. The chain employs TRBV12-3 or TRBV12-4 and TRBJ2-7, with D perhaps TRBD2 (5 bases). Trimming removed 3 bases from V and 5 bases from J, with 8 bases in between. The CDR3 is 12 amino acids.

The gene calls are TRBV19 and TRBJ2-3, with 9 positions matching TRBD1. Germline loops: CDR1 LNHDA, CDR2 SQIVND (reference sequence). There are 14 residues in the CDR3. Germline trimming cut 5 bases from V and 5 bases from J; bases unmatched to any gene: 5. The DNA for the CDR3 is TGTGCCAGTAGTCCCCTGGACAGGGGAGATACGCAGTATTTT. This encodes CASSPLDRGDTQYF.